This T cell receptor (beta chain) originates from a study of cytomegalovirus exposure and HLA in healthy donors (dated by TCRdb to between 2016 and 2019). The study in broad terms: An earlier analysis of around 600 of the donors reported approximately 290 Gb of sequence data and about 100 million unique TCR beta sequences from 150 million to 200 million T cells. An early release covering roughly 600 HLA-typed donors comprised approximately 290 gigabases of sequencing data and roughly 85 million unique TCR sequences. The genetic ancestry cluster associated with self-reported Caucasian donors included 81% of the 398 genotyped donors. The aim of the study was to test whether cataloging public T cell receptors could identify signatures of past pathogen exposure. Using immunosequencing, the study profiled T cell repertoires from 500 to 800 subjects and related those repertoires to cytomegalovirus serostatus. In addition to the first cohort of 650 to 800 subjects, a separate validation cohort of under 150 different subjects was used. High-throughput TCR immunosequencing, statistical association of individual TCRs with disease status, and machine learning were combined to predict cytomegalovirus infection status. A later analysis re-analyzed previously published TCR beta repertoires from about 730 donors and added high-resolution HLA genotyping to study TCR occurrence patterns. Rather than drawing on any new phenotypic data, the later analysis identified candidate immune exposures from TCR beta sequences and the way those sequences occurred across donors. To decide whether each TCR beta V gene segment behaved as functional or pseudogenic, an earlier analysis of approximately 620 of the donors relied on high-throughput TCR beta sequencing. Donor age, sex, ethnicity and CMV serostatus were collected together with the repertoire data. A later genetic analysis used genome-wide SNP genotypes for about three fifths of the 666 donors, treating that subset as a discovery cohort. All discovery cohort repertoires had been generated on a single sequencing platform. Class I and class II HLA loci were covered by the typing at four-digit resolution. The number of donors typed differed by locus, with roughly 629-640 for A, B, C, DRB1 and DQB1, roughly 520 for DQA1, about 610 for DPA1, and some 440 for DPB1. Because of strong linkage in the cohort, roughly five DR-DQ haplotypes were treated as single units for association and clustering. Among a few hundred genotyped donors of the cohort, an average of 235,054 unique TCR beta nucleotide sequences were sequenced per donor, around 18% of them non-productive.

A remark on this clone: It lacks a known antigen. Qualities for individual bases were not recorded, and no much larger clone is one base off.

The CDR3 has 13 amino acids, counting the end cysteine and phenylalanine. Left in the record is the CDR3 DNA by itself, 39 bases read in frame from the first base. V and J are trimmed by 6 bases and 3 bases, and the gene matches miss 4 bases of the junction. The germline V gene encodes CDR1 SQVTM and CDR2 ANQGSEA. In total, roughly 710 healthy bone marrow donors made up the cohort. All cohort members were sampled while nominally healthy, although unrecorded immune exposures were likely present. The donor tested CMV seropositive and was one of the 289 seropositive cohort members. A peripheral blood sample was provided by each donor, and peripheral blood mononuclear cells were used for TCR beta sequencing. Genomic DNA extraction from the blood cell samples was performed with the Qiagen DNeasy Blood Extraction Kit. Findings and caveats that apply to the study as a whole: Across donors, most TCR sequences were observed very rarely, whereas some public TCRs were present in many individuals. Three of the identified cytomegalovirus-associated TCR beta chains were confirmed in vitro to be specific for cytomegalovirus antigens. Assigning TCR associations to individual alleles was difficult when HLA alleles, especially DR and DQ, strongly co-occurred. The authors suggested that the approach could potentially be generalized to other disease states and immunological phenotypes. Because counts were too low, fewer than 20 rarely observed V segments, including chromosome 9 orphons, were excluded from the earlier analysis of a few hundred of the donors. The presence/absence analyses assumed that sequencing depth was roughly uniform across donors, and that assumption may not be true. The study gave a list of about 150 TCR beta chains associated with cytomegalovirus. A further reported finding was that TCR beta sequences accurately predicted the HLA-A and HLA-B alleles for most subjects in the first cohort. In a later analysis, over 15,000 TCR beta sequences were associated with specific HLA alleles at a false discovery rate of 0.05. The sequencing pipeline was judged likely to have produced a cluster of highly shared sequence variants as a technical artifact. Some IMGT-functional V segments, including TRBV6-2 and TRBV6-3, could not be distinguished by the 87-base-pair reads and were therefore excluded. CMV serostatus was the only immune exposure information available for the cohort. In an earlier analysis of approximately 590 of the donors, most TCR beta V segments appeared in productive rearrangements about 90% or about 30% of the time, broadly matching IMGT annotations. An association between a missense DCLRE1C variant and V-gene and J-gene trimming of TCR beta chains was found in a later genetic analysis and replicated in an independent cohort. HLA typing was unavailable for some donors at each locus, so association tests used only the typed subset. A later analysis reported that several top co-occurrence clusters appeared linked to parvovirus B19, influenza, CMV and Epstein-Barr virus. In a later analysis, the rate of TCR association differed among HLA loci, with DRB1 alleles having the most associated TCRs and HLA-C alleles having the fewest. This cohort had only TCR beta chains sequenced, and the lack of alpha or paired-chain data limited which features could be detected. In a later analysis, HLA-associated TCR beta chains were found to be more clonally expanded and to have lower generation probabilities than equally common non-associated chains. The classifier was reported to diagnose cytomegalovirus status with high specificity and sensitivity in both the original and validation cohorts. In a later analysis, most CMV-associated TCR beta chains were found to appear HLA-restricted, with HLA associations seemingly driven largely by CMV exposure. Compared with the 666-donor mean, donors in an Asian-associated ancestry cluster had fewer N-insertions in productive TCRs, according to a later genetic analysis. Correlated functional status among segregating V segments might be attributable to linkage disequilibrium, but an unknown experimental factor could not be ruled out.

Receptor libraries were prepared by the immunoSEQ multiplex PCR assay. The multiplex PCR relied on a mix of 60 forward primers for TCR Vbeta segments and 13 reverse primers for TCR Jbeta segments. Amplification of the CDR3 region of rearranged TCR beta genes was performed with a multiplex PCR assay on genomic DNA. The Illumina HiSeq System was used to sequence the amplified TCR beta libraries as 87-base-pair reads. As for the authors' bioinformatics: In a later analysis, some 80 million unique TCR beta chains were counted across the roughly 700 repertoires, and about 10 million of these chains were shared by at least two donors. Raw reads were error-corrected and collapsed into unique sequences by a nearest-neighbor algorithm in which closely related sequences were merged to remove PCR and sequencing errors. To assign V, D and J gene segments, CDR3 sequences were aligned to IMGT reference sequences. Each retained sequence needed at least a six-nucleotide match to both a V gene segment and a J gene segment. A rearrangement counted as productive if the CDR3 had no stop codons and remained in frame with V and J, and every other rearrangement counted as non-productive. Following IMGT convention, CDR3 was defined as the stretch from the second conserved V-encoded cysteine to the conserved J-encoded phenylalanine. In an earlier analysis of around 540 of the donors, sequences lacking an unambiguous match to a single V gene segment were excluded. In an earlier analysis of 587 of the donors, V segments were called functional above 56.7% productive rearrangements and were called segregating when the between-donor standard deviation exceeded 5%. A statistical classification framework was built to diagnose cytomegalovirus status from the catalog of TCR beta chain sequences. V and J gene assignment, in a later analysis, came from comparing TCR nucleotide sequences with IMGT/GENE-DB human TR gene sequences. A later analysis assigned CDR3 sequences and most-parsimonious VDJ recombination scenarios with the TCRdist pipeline. In a later analysis, each TCR beta chain was defined by its CDR3 amino acid sequence together with its V-gene family, and reads lacking a unique V-gene family were excluded. A later analysis removed several hundred highly shared, low-generation-probability nucleotide sequences to deal with suspected cross-contamination and a sequencing artifact. In a later analysis, a clonal expansion index was calculated for each public chain from normalized within-repertoire ranks of inferred template counts. A later analysis computed generation probabilities with a VDJ recombination model fitted to out-of-frame rearrangements, and checked the results against IGoR. A later analysis scored TCR-TCR, TCR-HLA and TCR-CMV co-occurrence with hypergeometric tests, applying a repertoire-size bias correction to TCR pairs. To estimate false discovery rates, a later analysis permuted the HLA or CMV assignments 20 times. In a later analysis, co-occurring TCRs were grouped using DBSCAN, with TCRdist sequence similarity added in when clustering inside HLA-allele-positive subsets. Repertoires with fewer than 30,000 or more than 120,000 public chains were left out of co-occurrence clustering, as were several repertoires with anomalous nucleotide sharing. In TCRdb, the immuneACCESS table is reduced to in-frame sequences with V and J assigned. These tables do not hold every clone; where another copy was compared, an unresolved V gene accounts for under half, and the others remain unexplained. The V and J calls and the clone size are those of that table, but D and trimming were determined from the DNA. A total of 130,000 or so clones appear in this sample, more than 75% of them only once. The top ten hold roughly 3.2% of the sample.

This TCR was sampled from a man aged 18 to 29 in good health and CMV-seropositive. Sample: PBMCs. The chain was built from TRBV29-1 and TRBJ2-2; TRBD1 matches 7 bases in the middle. The DNA sequence follows: TGCAGCGTGGGGGACAGCTACACCGGGGAGCTGTTTTTT. Translated, this is CSVGDSYTGELFF.